Below, 27 T cell receptor beta chains from the same sample are listed, as sequenced in a study of T cells in localized non-small cell lung cancer. TCRdb keeps only in-frame clones here, not all; method: immunoSEQ multiplex PCR. The sample lists 70,000 to 95,000 clones; approximately 90% were seen once. This specimen consisted of PBMCs, obtained before any cancer treatment. These receptors all come from a woman aged 35 to 69 with stage II squamous cell lung carcinoma.

This CDR3 reads CASSLWDRVSGGYTF. The CDR3 DNA reads TGTGCCAGCAGCCTTTGGGACAGGGTTTCGGGTGGCTACACCTTC. The chain joins TRBV5-8 to TRBJ1-2; 9 bases align to TRBD1. The CDR3 has 15 amino acids. Trimming took 4 bases from V and 7 from J; bases not matched to a gene: 11. Germline V lookup: CDR1 SGHTS, CDR2 YDEGEE.

This chain connects TRBV6-5 to TRBJ1-2; 7 bases agree with TRBD1. The ends lost 4 bases at V and 2 bases at J; junction bases unmatched: 7. CDR1 is MNHEY and CDR2 is SVGAGI in the germline V gene. CDR3 length: 15 amino acids. The CDR3 is CASSSFDRANYGYTF. The CDR3 region has the DNA TGTGCCAGCAGTTCCTTCGACAGGGCCAACTATGGCTACACCTTC.

As DNA, the CDR3 is TGCGCCAGCAGCTCGGGGACAGGCCCGGGTGCTGGCTACACCTTC. Its translation is CASSSGTGPGAGYTF. This chain links TRBV5-1 with TRBJ1-2, with 8 positions matching TRBD1. Germline assignment: CDR1 SGHRS and CDR2 YFSETQ. The CDR3 is 15 amino acids. The ends lost 3 bases at V and 7 bases at J; junction bases unmatched: 11.

The genes are TRBV6-5 and TRBJ1-1; no definite D call. The germline V gene has CDR1 MNHEY and CDR2 SVGAGI. The CDR3 spans 14 residues. Trimming stripped 6 bases from V and 0 bases from J, with 11 bases between. The DNA for the CDR3 is TGTGCCAGCAGCCACTCTCTCATGAACACTGAAGCTTTCTTT. The encoded protein is CASSHSLMNTEAFF.

The sample holds a few counts of this clone. The rearrangement uses TRBV5-4 and TRBJ1-1; D remains ambiguous. In germline, CDR1 is SGHNT, CDR2 YYREEE (reference sequence). V dropped 2 bases and J dropped 2 bases, with 7 bases sitting between them. The CDR3 covers 13 residues. CDR3 sequence: CASSFNKNTEAFF. In nucleotides, the CDR3 is TGTGCCAGCAGCTTTAACAAAAACACTGAAGCTTTCTTT.

The chain uses TRBV7-8 and TRBJ2-5; D gene ambiguous. The CDR3 has 14 amino acids. CDR1 SGHVS and CDR2 FQNEAQ come from the germline V gene. V gave up 7 bases and J gave up 5 bases, with 17 bases separating them. The CDR3 sequence: CASTSYGLRETQYF. CDR3 DNA sequence: TGTGCCAGCACCAGCTACGGCCTTCGGGAGACCCAGTACTTC.

The gene calls are TRBV27 and TRBJ1-6, with TRBD1 as a possible D gene (5 bases). Germline CDR1 and CDR2: MNHEY and SMNVEV (reference sequence). The CDR3 loop spans 14 amino acids. Trimming removed 5 bases from V and 7 bases from J, with 12 bases in between. CDR3 loop: CASSQGSRNSPLHF. In DNA form, the CDR3 reads TGTGCCAGCAGTCAGGGTTCTCGAAATTCACCCCTCCACTTT.

The chain joins TRBV6-1 to TRBJ1-1, with D perhaps matching TRBD1 (6 bases). Germline V gene data show CDR1 as MNHNS and CDR2 as SASEGT. There are 12 residues in the CDR3. Trimming left V 4 bases short and J 5 bases short, with 8 bases between. CDR3 bases: TGTGCCAGCAGTGCCCAGGGGACTGAAGCTTTCTTT. It is translated as CASSAQGTEAFF.

The J gene is TRBJ2-1, the V gene TRBV10-3; 7 nucleotides align to TRBD2. The length of the CDR3 is 17 residues. After removal of 3 bases from V and 4 bases from J, the junction contained 12 bases not matched to a gene. Germline-derived CDR1 and CDR2 are ENHRY and SYGVKD. This chain's CDR3 is CAISDIRGASGYNEQFF. Written as DNA, the CDR3 is TGTGCCATCAGTGATATTCGAGGGGCTAGCGGTTACAATGAGCAGTTCTTC.

The genes are TRBV6-5 and TRBJ2-5, with 10 bases fitting TRBD2. J was trimmed by 5 bases and V by 2 bases; bases with no gene match: 8. CDR1 and CDR2 (germline): MNHEY, SVGAGI. The CDR3 consists of 16 residues. CDR3 sequence: CASSYGGLAVSETQYF. The CDR3 DNA follows: TGTGCCAGCAGTTACGGCGGACTAGCGGTTTCGGAGACCCAGTACTTC.

Only one count was recorded for this clone. This chain links TRBV7-9 with TRBJ1-5, with D possibly being TRBD1 (5 bases). The V end lost 0 bases, the J end lost 8 bases, and 11 bases lay between the germline ends. The length of the CDR3 is 14 residues. CDR1 is SEHNR and CDR2 is FQNEAQ in the germline V gene (reference sequence). The CDR3 nucleotides read TGTGCCAGCAGCTTAGCAGGGACGGGTGAGCCCCAGCATTTT. Protein product: CASSLAGTGEPQHF.

The count of this clone is one. The V call is TRBV6-4, the J call TRBJ2-7; weak D call: TRBD1 (6 bases). The CDR3 runs to 16 residues. V shed 4 bases and J shed 1 base, with 17 bases lying between them. CDR1 and CDR2 from the germline V gene are MRHNA and SNTAGT. The CDR3 DNA sequence: TGTGCCAGCAGTGGGGGGCAGTCCCCCCCATCCTACGAGCAGTACTTC. This gives the protein CASSGGQSPPSYEQYF.

The rearrangement joins TRBV11-2 to TRBJ1-1; D uncertain. Germline CDR1 SGHAT, CDR2 FQNNGV. Trimming cost V 3 bases and J 0 bases, with 14 bases left between them. This CDR3 is 16 amino acids long. The CDR3 DNA follows: TGTGCCAGCAGCTTCTGGGGAACAACCGTGAACACTGAAGCTTTCTTT. It specifies CASSFWGTTVNTEAFF.

The chain recombines TRBV19 with TRBJ2-1, with TRBD2 matching 10 bases. Per germline, CDR1 LNHDA and CDR2 SQIVND (reference sequence). The CDR3 extends over 14 amino acids. Losses at the gene ends were 8 bases for V and 8 bases for J; bases not matched to a gene: 9. CDR3 in amino acids: CASSKGTSVHEQFF. CDR3 nucleotides: TGTGCCAGTTCTAAGGGGACTAGCGTTCATGAGCAGTTCTTC. Based on the CDR3 plus reference TRBV19 and TRBJ2-1, the full variable domain is DGGITQSPKYLFRKEGQNVTLSCEQNLNHDAMYWYRQDPGQGLRLIYYSQIVNDFQKGDIAEGYSVSREKKESFPLTVTSAQKNPTAFYLCASSKGTSVHEQFFGPGTRLTVL.

The chain combines TRBV2 with TRBJ1-2, with D possibly being TRBD1 (5 bases). With 6 bases removed from V and 4 bases from J, the gap between germline ends came to 9 bases. This CDR3 comprises 12 residues. The germline V gene has CDR1 SNHLY and CDR2 FYNNEI. The CDR3 loop reads CASRGVTYGYTF. In DNA form, the CDR3 reads TGTGCCAGCAGGGGGGTAACCTATGGCTACACCTTC.

The rearrangement links TRBV5-1 to TRBJ1-1; no clear D gene. The CDR3 contains 12 residues. The germline gives CDR1 SGHRS, CDR2 YFSETQ. Trimming took 0 bases from V and 2 from J, leaving 2 bases between them. CDR3 amino acids: CASSLANTEAFF. CDR3 bases: TGCGCCAGCAGCTTGGCCAACACTGAAGCTTTCTTT.

The chain couples TRBV6-5 to TRBJ1-1; no reliable D call. The V end lost 0 bases, the J end lost 1 base, and 6 bases lay between the germline ends. Germline loops: CDR1 MNHEY, CDR2 SVGAGI. The CDR3 has 14 amino acids. The CDR3: CASSYSSRNTEAFF. The DNA for the CDR3 is TGTGCCAGCAGTTACTCCAGTAGGAACACTGAAGCTTTCTTT.

The rearrangement links TRBV19 to TRBJ1-1, with no clear D. The CDR3 length is 14 residues. Germline CDR1 reads LNHDA; CDR2 reads SQIVND (reference sequence). V lost 7 bases, J lost 0 bases, and 12 bases lay in between. DNA of the CDR3: TGTGCCAGTACCAGAGGCGGGATGAACACTGAAGCTTTCTTT. Its protein product is CASTRGGMNTEAFF.

The V call is TRBV5-6, the J call TRBJ1-5, with D possibly matching TRBD1 (6 bases). The CDR3 spans 15 residues. V dropped 5 bases and J dropped 1 base, with 13 bases sitting between them. From germline, CDR1 is SGHDT and CDR2 YYEEEE. CDR3 sequence reads: CASRVRGESNQPQHF. CDR3 coding DNA: TGTGCCAGCAGAGTCAGGGGCGAAAGCAATCAGCCCCAGCATTTT.

On this clone: Other nucleotide sequences in the sample specify the same CDR3. The chain carries TRBV18 and TRBJ1-1; no clear D. The ends were cut back, 1 base at V and 0 bases at J, with 9 bases in the middle. The CDR3 is made up of 15 amino acids. From germline, CDR1 is KGHSH and CDR2 LQKENI. The DNA of the CDR3 is TGTGCCAGCTCACCACAGGGCAGTATGAACACTGAAGCTTTCTTT. Translated: CASSPQGSMNTEAFF.

The chain links TRBV29-1 to TRBJ1-6; D uncertain. Trimming pared 7 bases from V and 0 bases from J, leaving 19 bases between. The CDR3 sequence is 17 residues long. CDR1 SQVTM and CDR2 ANQGSEA come from the germline V gene. The CDR3: CSATPPDPSSYNSPLHF. CDR3 nucleotides: TGCAGCGCCACACCCCCGGATCCGAGCTCCTATAATTCACCCCTCCACTTT.

This chain links TRBV11-3 with TRBJ2-1; D unresolved. This CDR3 spans 15 amino acids. CDR1 is SGHNT, CDR2 YENEEA, per germline. The V gene lost 4 bases and the J gene lost 1 base, with 11 bases spanning the gap. The CDR3 here is CASSSRRVSYNEQFF. The DNA of the CDR3 is TGTGCCAGCAGCTCCAGACGGGTTTCCTACAATGAGCAGTTCTTC.

The V and J genes are TRBV19 and TRBJ1-5; D is uncertain. V was pared by 2 bases and J by 11 bases, with 7 bases between. The CDR3 length is 11 residues. The germline V gene encodes CDR1 LNHDA and CDR2 SQIVND (reference sequence). The CDR3 sequence is CASSIPGAQHF. For the CDR3, the DNA is TGTGCCAGTAGTATACCGGGAGCCCAGCATTTT.

With respect to this clone: Other nucleotide sequences in the sample specify the same CDR3. The chain is built from TRBV29-1 and TRBJ2-5; no clear D. Trimming shortened V by 6 bases and J by 3 bases, and 26 bases separated the two germline ends. Germline CDR1 reads SQVTM; CDR2 reads ANQGSEA. The length of the CDR3 is 17 residues. Here the CDR3 reads CSVPAWRQASVEETQYF. The CDR3, as DNA: TGCAGCGTCCCTGCTTGGAGACAAGCGAGCGTTGAAGAGACCCAGTACTTC.

The chain employs TRBV15 and TRBJ1-5; TRBD1 is a possible D gene (5 bases). Trimming left V 0 bases short and J 7 bases short, with 10 bases between. This CDR3 has 14 amino acids. Per the germline V gene, CDR1 is LNHNV and CDR2 is YYDKDF (reference sequence). CDR3 coding DNA: TGTGCCACCAGCAGAGACTGGGGGGAGCAGCCCCAGCATTTT. The encoded protein is CATSRDWGEQPQHF. Complete variable domain (other parts from reference TRBV15 and TRBJ1-5): DAMVIQNPRYQVTQFGKPVTLSCSQTLNHNVMYWYQQKSSQAPKLLFHYYDKDFNNEADTPDNFQSRRPNTSFCFLDIRSPGLGDTAMYLCATSRDWGEQPQHFGDGTRLSIL.

CDR3 bases: TGTGCCAGCACTCCCCAGGGGAACACCGGGGAGCTGTTTTTT. Protein: CASTPQGNTGELFF. The chain uses TRBV2 and TRBJ2-2; tentative D call: TRBD1 (5 bases). Per the germline V gene, CDR1 is SNHLY and CDR2 is FYNNEI. This CDR3 region has 14 residues. The V end was cut by 7 bases, the J end by 1 base, with 10 bases between.

This clone was recorded once. This rearrangement joins TRBV6-1 to TRBJ1-5; a possible D gene is TRBD1 (6 bases). The CDR3 length is 14 residues. Germline assignment: CDR1 MNHNS and CDR2 SASEGT. The germline V and J ends were trimmed by 7 bases and 1 base, with 11 bases remaining between them. CDR3 loop: CASKTGTSNQPQHF. In nucleotides, the CDR3 is TGTGCCAGCAAAACAGGGACGAGCAATCAGCCCCAGCATTTT.